The 5 T cell receptor beta chains listed next were all sequenced from one sample in a study of response to subunit inactivated influenza vaccine. One entry per CDR3 protein results from TCRdb running MiXCR on the RT-PCR reads. The sample consists of 590,000 or so distinct CDR3 sequences, around 13% of them appearing once. Sample: PBMCs from blood, taken 14 to 15 days before vaccination. All receptors come from a man between 50 and 59 years old who received an inactivated influenza vaccine.

This clonotype was seen a few times. V is TRBV4-2 and J is TRBJ2-2; D is uncertain. This CDR3 has 15 residues. Germline-derived CDR1 and CDR2 are LGHNA and YNFKEQ. Deletions cut 8 bases from V and 0 bases from J, with 13 bases between. In DNA form, the CDR3 reads TGTGCCAGCTCCGCCAAGGACGCGAACACCGGGGAGCTGTTTTTT. Encoded protein: CASSAKDANTGELFF.

This clonotype was recorded only once. The chain carries TRBV4-3 and TRBJ1-6, with 9 bases aligning to TRBD1. Germline assignment: CDR1 LGHNA and CDR2 YSLEER. This CDR3 region has 14 residues. V dropped 5 bases and J dropped 7; count of bases not matched to a gene: 3. The CDR3 reads CASSWGQGNSPLHF. In DNA, the CDR3 is TGCGCCAGCAGCTGGGGACAGGGAAATTCACCCCTCCACTTT.

There are a few counts of this clonotype. The V call is TRBV20-1, the J call TRBJ2-7, with 7 bases aligning to TRBD2. Germline V gene data show CDR1 as DFQATT and CDR2 as SNEGSKA (reference sequence). This CDR3 comprises 11 residues. V dropped 7 bases and J dropped 4; count of bases not matched to a gene: 4. CDR3 sequence: CSGLAEYEQYF. The CDR3, as DNA: TGCAGTGGGCTAGCGGAATACGAGCAGTACTTC.

The chain recombines TRBV5-1 with TRBJ1-5, with a tentative D call TRBD1 (5 bases). CDR1 is SGHRS and CDR2 is YFSETQ in the germline V gene. The CDR3 is 15 amino acids. Deletions cut 0 bases from V and 2 bases from J, with 9 bases between. In DNA, the CDR3 is TGCGCCAGCAGCTTGGAAGGGGTCGGCAATCAGCCCCAGCATTTT. This encodes CASSLEGVGNQPQHF.

This sequence joins TRBV18 and TRBJ1-3; D is unresolved. V was shortened by 3 bases and J by 8 bases, with 11 bases between the two germline ends. This CDR3 region has 13 residues. CDR1 is KGHSH, CDR2 LQKENI, per germline. The CDR3 here is CASSPLAVDTIYF. CDR3 coding DNA: TGTGCCAGCTCACCCCTAGCGGTTGACACCATATATTTT.